One T cell receptor (beta chain) is described in this entry. These data belong to a study of blood T cell repertoires in COVID-19. With 1 base clipped from V and 8 bases from J, the junction kept 5 bases outside the gene matches. CDR1 LGHNA and CDR2 YNFKEQ come from the germline V gene. This CDR3 contains 15 residues. Data came from immunoSEQ multiplex PCR; TCRdb stores just in-frame clones and leaves some out. The sample consists of about 50,000 clones, over 70% of them appearing once. The receptor comes from a human donor with active COVID-19. The donor label of this sample is uncertain. The chain couples TRBV4-2 to TRBJ1-4; 9 bases agree with TRBD1. What was sequenced was peripheral blood. CDR3 nucleotide sequence: TGTGCCAGCAGCCAAGTGGGACAGGGTGAGGAAAAACTGTTTTTT. Residues: CASSQVGQGEEKLFF.